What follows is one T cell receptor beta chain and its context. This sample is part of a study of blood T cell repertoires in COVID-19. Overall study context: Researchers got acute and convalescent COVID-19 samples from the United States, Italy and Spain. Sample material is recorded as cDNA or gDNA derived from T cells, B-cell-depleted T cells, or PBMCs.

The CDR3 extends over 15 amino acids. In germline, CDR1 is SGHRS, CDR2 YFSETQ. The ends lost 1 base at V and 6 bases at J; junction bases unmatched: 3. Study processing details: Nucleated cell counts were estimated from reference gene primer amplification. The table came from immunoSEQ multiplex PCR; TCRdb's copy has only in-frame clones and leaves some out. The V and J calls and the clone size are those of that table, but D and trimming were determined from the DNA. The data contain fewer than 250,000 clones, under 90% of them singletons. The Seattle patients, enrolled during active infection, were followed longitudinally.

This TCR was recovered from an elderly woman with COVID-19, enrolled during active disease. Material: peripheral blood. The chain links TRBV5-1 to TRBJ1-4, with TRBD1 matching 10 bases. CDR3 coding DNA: TGCGCCAGCAGCTTGCCCGGACAGGGGGATGAAAAACTGTTTTTT. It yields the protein CASSLPGQGDEKLFF.